This T cell receptor (beta chain) was captured in a study of identical twins. V was clipped by 6 bases and J by 3 bases, with 12 bases between them. Germline V CDR1 and CDR2: ENHRY, SYGVKD. The CDR3 covers 13 residues. This clonotype has ten or more counts. The antigen is not known. It was template switching that added a universal primer site, and there were unique molecular identifiers on the cDNA. A single record per CDR3 protein comes from TCRdb applying MiXCR to the 5' RACE reads. The data contain about 220,000 distinct CDR3 sequences, roughly 7.1% of them singletons. Study findings and constraints: Twins' excess sharing was less marked for out-of-frame beta sequences.

Separately, the same data were catalogued under a study of T cells expressing NK-cell markers. In that study: The sequencing cohort of eight donors included seven HCMV-seropositive individuals and one seronegative individual.

The sample comprised CD8+ T cells sorted from blood. This sequence joins TRBV10-3 and TRBJ2-7; TRBD1 is a possible D gene (6 bases). This clonotype was sampled from a woman aged 18 to 35 in good health. The CDR3 sequence: CAIRGTSNYEQYF. In DNA, the CDR3 is TGTGCCATCAGAGGGACATCAAACTACGAGCAGTACTTC.